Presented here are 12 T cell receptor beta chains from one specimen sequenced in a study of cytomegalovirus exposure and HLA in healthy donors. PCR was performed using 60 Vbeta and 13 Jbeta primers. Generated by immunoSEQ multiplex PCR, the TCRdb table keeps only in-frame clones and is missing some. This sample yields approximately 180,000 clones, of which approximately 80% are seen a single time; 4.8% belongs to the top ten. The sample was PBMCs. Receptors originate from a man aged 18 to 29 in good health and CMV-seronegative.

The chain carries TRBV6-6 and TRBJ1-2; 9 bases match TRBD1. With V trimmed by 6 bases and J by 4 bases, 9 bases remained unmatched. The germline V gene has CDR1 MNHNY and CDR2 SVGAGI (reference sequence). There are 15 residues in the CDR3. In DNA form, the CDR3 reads TGTGCCAGCAGCCAAAGACAGGGGGAGACCTATGGCTACACCTTC. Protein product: CASSQRQGETYGYTF.

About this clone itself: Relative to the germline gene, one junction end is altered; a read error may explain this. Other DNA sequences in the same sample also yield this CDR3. CDR3 loop: CASSQVRGPNTEAFF. The CDR3 nucleotides read TGTGCCAGCAGCCAAGTCAGGGGGCCGAACACCGAAGCTTTCTTT. V usage is TRBV14 and J usage is TRBJ1-1; 8 bases line up with TRBD1. The CDR3 extends over 15 amino acids. Germline V lookup: CDR1 SGHDN, CDR2 FVKESK.

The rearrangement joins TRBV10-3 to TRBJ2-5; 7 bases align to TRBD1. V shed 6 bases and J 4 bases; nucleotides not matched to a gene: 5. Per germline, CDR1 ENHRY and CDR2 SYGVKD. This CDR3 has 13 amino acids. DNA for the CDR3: TGTGCCATCAGAGAGGGACAGACAGAGACCCAGTACTTC. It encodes CAIREGQTETQYF.

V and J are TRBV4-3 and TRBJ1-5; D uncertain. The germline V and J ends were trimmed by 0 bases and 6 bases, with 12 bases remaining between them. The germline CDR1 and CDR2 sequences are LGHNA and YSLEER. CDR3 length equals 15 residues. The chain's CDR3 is CASSQDRGLGQPQHF. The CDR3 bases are TGCGCCAGCAGCCAAGATCGCGGCCTTGGTCAGCCCCAGCATTTT.

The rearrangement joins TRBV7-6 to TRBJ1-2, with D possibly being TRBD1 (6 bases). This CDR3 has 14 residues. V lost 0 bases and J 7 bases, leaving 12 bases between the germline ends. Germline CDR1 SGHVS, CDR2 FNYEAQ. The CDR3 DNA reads TGTGCCAGCAGCTTAGCCCCAGGGGAAGGTGGCTACACCTTC. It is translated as CASSLAPGEGGYTF.

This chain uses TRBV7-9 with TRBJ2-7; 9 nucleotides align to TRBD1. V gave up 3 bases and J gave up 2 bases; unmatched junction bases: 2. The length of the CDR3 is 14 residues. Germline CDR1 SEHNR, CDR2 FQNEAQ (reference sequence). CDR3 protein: CASSFGDRAYEQYF. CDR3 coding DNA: TGTGCCAGCAGCTTTGGGGACAGGGCCTACGAGCAGTACTTC.

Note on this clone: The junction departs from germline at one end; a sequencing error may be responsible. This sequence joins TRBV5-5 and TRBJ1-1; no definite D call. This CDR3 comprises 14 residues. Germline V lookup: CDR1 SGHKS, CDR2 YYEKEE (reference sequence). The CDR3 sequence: CASSLFGRVTGAFF. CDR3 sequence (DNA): TGTGCCAGCAGCTTGTTCGGGAGGGTCACTGGAGCTTTCTTT.

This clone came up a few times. The CDR3 sequence is CASSDRDTSSPLHF. In nucleotides, the CDR3 is TGTGCCAGCAGTGACCGGGACACCAGTTCACCCCTCCACTTT. V usage is TRBV6-6 and J usage is TRBJ1-6; D may be TRBD1 (6 bases). The CDR3 contains 14 residues. V lost 5 bases to trimming and J lost 9 bases, with 14 bases between them. Germline values: CDR1 MNHNY, CDR2 SVGAGI (reference sequence).

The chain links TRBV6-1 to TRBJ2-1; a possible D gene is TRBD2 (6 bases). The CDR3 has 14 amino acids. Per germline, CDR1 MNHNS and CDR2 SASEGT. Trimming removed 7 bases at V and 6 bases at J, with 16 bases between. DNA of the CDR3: TGTGCCAGCACGAGGGGCGGGGTGATCAATGAGCAGTTCTTC. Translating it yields CASTRGGVINEQFF.

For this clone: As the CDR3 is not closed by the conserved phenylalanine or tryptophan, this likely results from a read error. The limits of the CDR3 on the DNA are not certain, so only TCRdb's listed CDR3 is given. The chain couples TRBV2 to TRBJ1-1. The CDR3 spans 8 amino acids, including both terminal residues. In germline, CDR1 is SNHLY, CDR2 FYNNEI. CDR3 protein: CASIYIRS.

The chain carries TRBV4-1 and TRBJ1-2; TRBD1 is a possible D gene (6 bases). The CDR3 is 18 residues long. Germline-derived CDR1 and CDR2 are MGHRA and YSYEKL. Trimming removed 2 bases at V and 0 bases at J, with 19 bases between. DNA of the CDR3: TGCGCCAGCAGCCAACCTCCGGACAGATCAGATGCTAACTATGGCTACACCTTC. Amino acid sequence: CASSQPPDRSDANYGYTF.

The CDR3 loop reads CASSPRTDYEQYF. Written as DNA, the CDR3 is TGTGCCAGCAGCCCCAGGACAGACTACGAGCAGTACTTC. The chain carries TRBV7-9 and TRBJ2-7; possibly TRBD1 for D (6 bases). Looked up from germline, CDR1 is SEHNR and CDR2 is FQNEAQ (reference sequence). V was trimmed by 5 bases and J by 3 bases, leaving 11 bases between them. The CDR3 is 13 amino acids.